Listed below are T cell receptor beta chains from one sample, sequenced in a study of chemoradiotherapy in HPV16-positive cancers. Data came from immunoSEQ multiplex PCR; TCRdb stores just in-frame clones and leaves some out. The table shows around 2,500 clones, with more than 70% occurring only once. Source: tumor tissue, taken from a patient who underwent chemoradiotherapy. These TCRs come from a human donor with HPV-associated anogenital cancer. Each CDR3 is given with its conserved first and last residue.

v_call cdr3_aa
TRBV7-9 CASSFPGDEQYF
TRBV2 CASSIGTGTEAFF
TRBV19 CASSMDRSWNEQFF
TRBV18 CASSLSGGFNTGELFF
TRBV7-3 CASSPPGLAGGEFF
TRBV5-1 CASSLDPGLAGEQYF
TRBV5-4 CASSLMSTDTQYF
TRBV16 CASSPGDEAYNEQFF
TRBV7-3 CASSLIWAGFHSPLHF
TRBV11-2 CASSLLADTQYF
TRBV4-1 CASSQEISYEQYF
TRBV11-2 CASSSLGGREQFF
TRBV6-5 CASSYTTEGNEQYF
TRBV28 CASSADRGQPQHF
TRBV5-1 CASSLVGESSYNEQFF
TRBV29-1 CSAKESFGGLFF
TRBV7-7 CASSSTGSSYNEQFF
TRBV19 CASSIATGHNEQFF
TRBV15 CATLQTGTYGYTF
TRBV7-9 CASSLGASGFTDTQYF
TRBV7-9 CASSLQGATDTQYF
TRBV6-1 CASSEKENTEAFF
TRBV5-1 CASSSRDTLLNTEAFF
TRBV6-6 CASIKDGSSYNERFF
TRBV11-3 CASSSRGPGELFF
TRBV2 CASKRTDLIYEQYF
TRBV10-1 CASSGGLYNEQFF
TRBV29-1 CSVEGGVSADTQYF
TRBV7-9 CASSSGQALGSPLHF
TRBV2 CASSERTGGAGANVLTF